This TCR beta chain was documented in a study of CD8 T cells in Susac syndrome. On the study more broadly: When blood was drawn, patients with Susac syndrome were on intravenous immunoglobulin alone, on corticosteroids, or therapy-naive.

RNA amounts of about 0.5 to 1 ug underwent reverse transcription with random hexamers. In TCRdb, the immunoSEQ multiplex PCR reads were re-called with MiXCR into one record per CDR3 protein. This sample has over 150,000 distinct CDR3 sequences, with about 94% found just once. Study-level results: The CD4+ T cell repertoires that were profiled in Susac syndrome showed no clonal expansion.

This clonotype is a singleton in its sample. Its antigen remains unknown. Germline V gene data show CDR1 as SGHTA and CDR2 as FQGNSA. The germline V and J ends were trimmed by 8 bases and 1 base, with 16 bases remaining between them. This CDR3 comprises 15 residues. This chain links TRBV7-2 with TRBJ2-3; TRBD2 is a possible D gene (6 bases). The receptor's source is a human donor with Susac syndrome. The sample consisted of CD4+ T cells from PBMCs. The CDR3 bases are TGTGCCAGCGCTCGACAGCCGGGGGGCACAGATACGCAGTATTTT. It codes for CASARQPGGTDTQYF.